Following are 27 T cell receptor beta chains from one sample sequenced in a study of blood T cell repertoires in COVID-19 (dated by TCRdb to 2020 to 2022). The library was generated by the immunoSEQ multiplex PCR assay. TCRdb's version of the immuneACCESS table is confined to in-frame rearrangements and falls short of the full clone set. An unresolved V gene accounts for under half of the shortfall where checked; the remainder is of unknown origin. This sample comprises approximately 110,000 clones, around 85% of them detected only once. The ten largest clones take up more than 10% of the sample. The sequenced sample consisted of peripheral blood. Receptors were obtained from a human donor in a cohort sampled during active COVID-19.

The chain carries TRBV15 and TRBJ2-1; D remains unclear. From germline, CDR1 is LNHNV and CDR2 YYDKDF (reference sequence). The CDR3 is 14 residues long. Trimming pared 1 base from V and 6 bases from J, leaving 10 bases between. CDR3 loop: CATSRGYSVNEQFF. The CDR3, as DNA: TGTGCCACCAGCAGAGGTTATTCAGTCAATGAGCAGTTCTTC.

V usage is TRBV7-3 and J usage is TRBJ1-3; D possibly corresponds to TRBD1 (5 bases). The germline V and J ends were trimmed by 5 bases and 3 bases, with 14 bases remaining between them. CDR3 length equals 15 residues. Germline V gives CDR1 SGHTA, CDR2 FQGTGA. Here the CDR3 reads CASSLSGGSGNTIYF. In DNA, the CDR3 is TGTGCCAGCAGCCTCTCGGGGGGTAGTGGAAACACCATATATTTT. The entire variable domain, with the rest obtained from reference TRBV7-3 and TRBJ1-3, is as follows: GAGVSQTPSNKVTEKGKYVELRCDPISGHTALYWYRQSLGQGPEFLIYFQGTGAADDSGLPNDRFFAVRPEGSVSTLKIQRTERGDSAVYLCASSLSGGSGNTIYFGEGSWLTVV.

The gene calls are TRBV19 and TRBJ2-3, with TRBD2 matching 9 bases. There are 16 residues in the CDR3. Germline CDR1 is LNHDA and CDR2 is SQIVND (reference sequence). V was clipped by 3 bases and J by 7 bases; unmatched bases: 11. CDR3: CASSIPGGRGGNTQYF. The CDR3 nucleotides are TGTGCCAGTAGTATCCCCGGAGGGCGGGGGGGGAATACGCAGTATTTT. Supplemented by reference TRBV19 and TRBJ2-3, the full variable domain reads DGGITQSPKYLFRKEGQNVTLSCEQNLNHDAMYWYRQDPGQGLRLIYYSQIVNDFQKGDIAEGYSVSREKKESFPLTVTSAQKNPTAFYLCASSIPGGRGGNTQYFGPGTRLTVL.

CDR3 amino acids: CATKDRGKPTEAFF. CDR3 DNA: TGTGCCACCAAGGACAGGGGGAAACCCACTGAAGCTTTCTTT. The rearrangement links TRBV5-6 to TRBJ1-1; 10 bases map to TRBD1. Germline V CDR1 and CDR2: SGHDT, YYEEEE. V gave up 9 bases and J gave up 4 bases; unmatched junction bases: 9. The CDR3 runs 14 residues.

This clone is a singleton in its sample. The chain uses TRBV28 and TRBJ1-3, with D hard to call. The CDR3 consists of 17 residues. Germline V CDR1 and CDR2: MDHEN, SYDVKM. V was clipped by 5 bases and J by 2 bases, with 19 bases between them. CDR3 bases: TGTGCCAGCAGTCCGCCCTTGGGTCTGGGCCCTGGAAACACCATATATTTT. Protein sequence: CASSPPLGLGPGNTIYF. Based on the CDR3 plus reference TRBV28 and TRBJ1-3, the full variable domain is DVKVTQSSRYLVKRTGEKVFLECVQDMDHENMFWYRQDPGLGLRLIYFSYDVKMKEKGDIPEGYSVSREKKERFSLILESASTNQTSMYLCASSPPLGLGPGNTIYFGEGSWLTVV.

The rearrangement links TRBV19 to TRBJ1-5, with 7 positions matching TRBD1. CDR1 and CDR2 (germline): LNHDA, SQIVND (reference sequence). V lost 3 bases, J lost 3 bases, and 2 bases stayed unmatched. The CDR3 is made up of 14 amino acids. In DNA form, the CDR3 reads TGTGCCAGTAGTATGGGACAGTTCAATCAGCCCCAGCATTTT. Translated: CASSMGQFNQPQHF. The full variable domain, its missing parts supplied by reference TRBV19 and TRBJ1-5, is DGGITQSPKYLFRKEGQNVTLSCEQNLNHDAMYWYRQDPGQGLRLIYYSQIVNDFQKGDIAEGYSVSREKKESFPLTVTSAQKNPTAFYLCASSMGQFNQPQHFGDGTRLSIL.

V usage is TRBV10-1 and J usage is TRBJ1-3; D is possibly TRBD1 (6 bases). The V gene's germline CDR1 is WNHNN and CDR2 SYGVQD (reference sequence). The V end lost 5 bases, the J end lost 0 bases, and 14 bases lay between the germline ends. The CDR3 spans 16 residues. DNA for the CDR3: TGCGCCAGCAGTCGGACAGCCGGGCTCTCTGGAAACACCATATATTTT. Its protein is CASSRTAGLSGNTIYF.

The chain recombines TRBV15 with TRBJ2-1; 7 bases are a match to TRBD2. This CDR3 has 17 residues. Germline trimming cut 0 bases from V and 0 bases from J; bases unmatched to any gene: 5. Germline V gives CDR1 LNHNV, CDR2 YYDKDF (reference sequence). The CDR3 nucleotides are TGTGCCACCAGCAGAGAGTCGAGCGGGGCCTCCTACAATGAGCAGTTCTTC. It codes for CATSRESSGASYNEQFF.

The V call is TRBV19, the J call TRBJ2-6; no definite D call. CDR1 and CDR2 (germline): LNHDA, SQIVND (reference sequence). The V and J ends lost 8 bases and 4 bases respectively, with 9 bases between them. This CDR3 spans 13 amino acids. The DNA of the CDR3 is TGTGCCAGTTCCATTAGAGGGGCCAACGTCCTGACTTTC. Its protein is CASSIRGANVLTF.

The V and J genes are TRBV15 and TRBJ2-1, with D uncertain. V was trimmed by 3 bases and J by 4 bases, leaving 16 bases between them. The CDR3 is 16 amino acids. CDR1 is LNHNV and CDR2 is YYDKDF in the germline V gene (reference sequence). This CDR3 reads CATSSFGSRGYNEQFF. CDR3 in DNA: TGTGCCACCAGCAGTTTTGGCTCCCGTGGTTACAATGAGCAGTTCTTC.

The chain couples TRBV6-5 to TRBJ2-7; D not certain. CDR1 and CDR2 (germline): MNHEY, SVGAGI. Trimming removed 1 base at V and 2 bases at J, with 9 bases between. The CDR3 length is 14 residues. The CDR3 DNA reads as TGTGCCAGCAGTTACTACGGCGGCACCTACGAGCAGTACTTC. It encodes CASSYYGGTYEQYF.

The chain carries TRBV7-9 and TRBJ2-7; 8 bases are shared with TRBD1. J was trimmed by 2 bases and V by 4 bases; bases with no gene match: 10. Germline CDR1 is SEHNR and CDR2 is FQNEAQ (reference sequence). This CDR3 region has 16 residues. DNA of the CDR3: TGTGCCAGCAGCTCCACTCTGACAGGGGACCCCTACGAGCAGTACTTC. As protein: CASSSTLTGDPYEQYF.

The V call is TRBV9, the J call TRBJ1-1; D not resolved. This CDR3 comprises 14 residues. Germline V gene data show CDR1 as SGDLS and CDR2 as YYNGEE. V lost 0 bases to trimming and J lost 4 bases, with 10 bases between them. This chain's CDR3 is CASSVGVGSTEAFF. As DNA, the CDR3 is TGTGCCAGCAGCGTAGGGGTGGGGAGCACTGAAGCTTTCTTT. The full variable domain, with the rest looked up from reference TRBV9 and TRBJ1-1, is DSGVTQTPKHLITATGQRVTLRCSPRSGDLSVYWYQQSLDQGLQFLIQYYNGEERAKGNILERFSAQQFPDLHSELNLSSLELGDSALYFCASSVGVGSTEAFFGQGTRLTVV.

This chain connects TRBV11-3 to TRBJ2-1, with a weak D call TRBD2 (6 bases). CDR1 and CDR2 (germline): SGHNT, YENEEA. Trimming stripped 1 base from V and 3 bases from J, with 10 bases between. The CDR3 consists of 15 residues. CDR3 amino acids: CASSLGVGGYNEQFF. For the CDR3, the DNA is TGTGCCAGCAGCTTAGGGGTGGGGGGCTACAATGAGCAGTTCTTC.

The V and J genes are TRBV6-2 or TRBV6-3 and TRBJ1-4; D ambiguous. The germline CDR1 and CDR2 sequences are MNHEY and SVGEGT. The CDR3 has 14 residues. The V end lost 6 bases, the J end lost 7 bases, and 15 bases lay between the germline ends. CDR3 sequence: CASSRRQDTEKLFF. The CDR3 DNA reads as TGTGCCAGCAGCAGGAGGCAGGATACTGAAAAACTGTTTTTT.

The V call is TRBV12-3 or TRBV12-4, the J call TRBJ1-4; possibly TRBD1 for D (6 bases). The CDR3 is 13 amino acids. Deletions cut 6 bases from V and 6 bases from J, with 11 bases between. The CDR3 sequence is CASRPGTHEKLFF. The CDR3 nucleotides read TGTGCCAGCAGACCCGGGACACATGAAAAACTGTTTTTT.

CDR3 loop: CASSDRGRENTEAFF. The CDR3 DNA sequence: TGTGCCAGCAGTGACAGGGGGCGGGAGAACACTGAAGCTTTCTTT. This rearrangement joins TRBV6-1 to TRBJ1-1, with 8 bases lining up with TRBD1. The CDR3 is 15 residues long. The germline V gene has CDR1 MNHNS and CDR2 SASEGT. V trimming: 3 bases; J trimming: 1 base; junction bases outside the gene matches: 4.

This chain uses TRBV10-1 with TRBJ2-4; no firm D call. Deletions cut 2 bases from V and 2 bases from J, with 7 bases between. Per germline, CDR1 WNHNN and CDR2 SYGVQD (reference sequence). The length of the CDR3 is 14 residues. CDR3 nucleotides: TGCGCCAGCAGTGAGCGACAATCCAAAAACATTCAGTACTTC. This gives the protein CASSERQSKNIQYF.

The J gene is TRBJ1-1, the V gene TRBV28, with a tentative D call TRBD1 (6 bases). Trimming pared 6 bases from V and 1 base from J, leaving 18 bases between. This CDR3 has 16 residues. The germline gives CDR1 MDHEN, CDR2 SYDVKM. The CDR3 sequence is CASRGASVFQNTEAFF. CDR3 DNA: TGTGCCAGCAGGGGGGCAAGTGTATTTCAGAACACTGAAGCTTTCTTT.

The rearrangement uses TRBV7-6 and TRBJ1-6, with 8 bases aligning to TRBD1. This CDR3 has 16 amino acids. CDR1 and CDR2 from the germline V gene are SGHVS and FNYEAQ. Trimming cost V 2 bases and J 6 bases; bases outside gene matches: 6. CDR3 bases: TGTGCCAGCAGCTTACTCACCAGGGGGCTTAATTCACCCCTCCACTTT. Translating it yields CASSLLTRGLNSPLHF.

This chain connects TRBV5-1 to TRBJ1-4; 7 bases map to TRBD1. In germline, CDR1 is SGHRS, CDR2 YFSETQ. The CDR3 is 15 amino acids. With 4 bases clipped from V and 6 bases from J, the junction kept 9 bases outside the gene matches. The CDR3 loop reads CASSPLGGGYEKLFF. The CDR3 DNA sequence: TGCGCCAGCAGCCCCCTTGGAGGGGGCTATGAAAAACTGTTTTTT.

The chain combines TRBV7-2 with TRBJ1-2, with 10 positions matching TRBD1. V lost 8 bases and J lost 4; bases outside the gene matches: 10. Germline loops: CDR1 SGHTA, CDR2 FQGNSA. The length of the CDR3 is 15 residues. CDR3 amino acids: CASGDRGRAPYGYTF. The CDR3 DNA reads TGTGCCAGCGGTGACAGGGGGCGGGCCCCCTATGGCTACACCTTC.

This sequence joins TRBV6-2 or TRBV6-3 and TRBJ1-2; no reliable D call. The germline V gene encodes CDR1 MNHEY and CDR2 SVGEGT. Between the trimmed V and J ends, which lost 2 bases and 1 base, there was a span of 11 bases. The CDR3 runs to 15 residues. This chain's CDR3 is CASSYLVPGNYGYTF. CDR3 nucleotides: TGTGCCAGCAGTTACCTCGTACCGGGTAACTATGGCTACACCTTC.

The rearrangement uses TRBV30 and TRBJ1-4; 7 nucleotides line up with TRBD1. J gave up 5 bases and V 3 bases, and 9 bases lay outside the gene matches. This CDR3 spans 15 amino acids. The germline gives CDR1 GTSNPN, CDR2 SVGIG (reference sequence). In DNA form, the CDR3 reads TGTGCCTGGAGGTCGGCCAAGGGGGCGAATGAAAAACTGTTTTTT. Translating gives CAWRSAKGANEKLFF. Full variable domain (rest looked up from reference TRBV30 and TRBJ1-4): SQTIHQWPATLVQPVGSPLSLECTVEGTSNPNLYWYRQAAGRGLQLLFYSVGIGQISSEVPQNLSASRPQDRQFILSSKKLLLSDSGFYLCAWRSAKGANEKLFFGSGTQLSVL.

The chain joins TRBV23-1 to TRBJ2-7; the match to TRBD2 covers 7 bases. TRBV23-1 is filed as an ORF, its function uncertain. This CDR3 spans 15 amino acids. The junction had 9 bases not matched to a gene; V was cut back by 2 bases and J by 5 bases. In DNA, the CDR3 is TGCGCCAGCAGTCAAGAGGGAGGGGCAGGGAACGAGCAGTACTTC. Translated: CASSQEGGAGNEQYF.

This clone was observed a few times. V and J are TRBV7-8 and TRBJ1-5, with D maybe TRBD1 (6 bases). The V end lost 5 bases, the J end lost 7 bases, and 18 bases lay between the germline ends. The CDR3 consists of 15 residues. The germline V gene has CDR1 SGHVS and CDR2 FQNEAQ. The CDR3: CASSLDGGGRQPQHF. In DNA form, the CDR3 reads TGTGCCAGCAGCCTCGATGGGGGGGGGCGGCAGCCCCAGCATTTT.

The chain links TRBV6-6 to TRBJ1-2; the match to TRBD1 covers 7 bases. Looked up from germline, CDR1 is MNHNY and CDR2 is SVGAGI (reference sequence). The CDR3 extends over 13 amino acids. J was trimmed by 3 bases and V by 4 bases; bases with no gene match: 2. The CDR3 DNA follows: TGTGCCAGCAGTTTAACAGGGGACTATGGCTACACCTTC. Translated, it gives CASSLTGDYGYTF.